The rows below give T cell receptor beta chains drawn from one sample of a study of cytotoxic CD8 clonotypes in ibrutinib-treated CLL. Only in-frame clones appear in the TCRdb table, and some are missing; sequencing was by immunoSEQ multiplex PCR. The repertoire includes approximately 50,000 clones, roughly 54% of them detected once, and 20% to 30% sits in the top ten. The sample in question was PBMCs, obtained at disease progression, from a patient treated with ibrutinib. These receptors came from a human donor with chronic lymphocytic leukemia. Each CDR3 is given without its conserved first and last residue. Clone size appears in some rows only: once, few, many, or a class for an expanded clone.

J gene | clone size | V gene | CDR3 protein
TRBJ2-1 | NA | TRBV6-7 | ASSYSRGEGKNYNEQF
TRBJ1-1 | NA | TRBV30 | AWIGDYASVGAF
TRBJ2-5 | NA | TRBV27 | ASSPGLAGGQETQY
TRBJ2-7 | NA | TRBV28 | ASRPNLVRTYEQY
TRBJ1-5 | NA | TRBV28 | AISWGRQPQH
TRBJ2-7 | once | TRBV6-5 | ASSSLGQSSYEQY
TRBJ2-5 | NA | TRBV25-1 | ASSGPGGRETQY
TRBJ2-5 | NA | TRBV5-1 | ASSTTGGSETQY
TRBJ2-1 | NA | TRBV7-9 | ASSLDFNEQF
TRBJ2-7 | NA | TRBV5-1 | ASTPSTGWEQY
TRBJ1-1 | few | TRBV5-6 | ASSLYLRGEAF
TRBJ2-7 | few | TRBV5-1 | ASSVTGGSEQY
TRBJ2-1 | NA | TRBV7-7 | ASSSAGGPQGNEQF
TRBJ2-2 | NA | TRBV6-1 | ASLSLTGELF
TRBJ2-7 | NA | TRBV5-1 | ASSSQGTGGGEQY
TRBJ2-6 | NA | TRBV7-2 | ASSLGGTGLGANVLT
TRBJ2-7 | NA | TRBV2 | ASTRQGHYEQY
TRBJ2-5 | NA | TRBV6-5 | ASSRLAGGETQY
TRBJ2-5 | NA | TRBV6-5 | ASSYPGPPQETQY
TRBJ1-2 | few | TRBV25-1 | SGGSGYT
TRBJ1-5 | NA | TRBV7-9 | ASSSDRAESNQPQH
TRBJ2-5 | few | TRBV19 | ASGGVLQETQY
TRBJ2-7 | NA | TRBV7-2 | ASSSGPIEQY
TRBJ2-7 | NA | TRBV2 | ASSGDRDRGEVGEQY
TRBJ2-7 | NA | TRBV28 | ASSGQGVVTYEQY
TRBJ2-2 | NA | TRBV30 | AWKGGAHTGELF
TRBJ1-4 | NA | TRBV7-8 | ASSSTQVGGEKLF
TRBJ1-4 | NA | TRBV5-6 | ASSIPTGGNEKLF
TRBJ2-3 | NA | TRBV5-1 | ASSLNLGATTDTQY
TRBJ2-7 | NA | TRBV11-2 | ASSFLNEQY
TRBJ2-7 | NA | TRBV11-2 | ASTARGAHEQY
TRBJ1-4 | NA | TRBV25-1 | ASSDSRQGLYEKLF
TRBJ1-2 | NA | TRBV27 | ASRYRDSTFYGYT
TRBJ2-1 | NA | TRBV4-3 | ASSQDREKQF
TRBJ2-5 | few | TRBV19 | ASSPGTWRRETQY
TRBJ2-7 | NA | TRBV27 | ASSFLGEQY
TRBJ1-2 | few | TRBV5-6 | ASSLGGGGGYT
TRBJ1-5 | NA | TRBV5-6 | ASSYGALGSNQPQH
TRBJ1-6 | NA | TRBV2 | ASSKTDSYNSPLH
TRBJ2-7 | once | TRBV5-6 | ASIGIREGGAEQY
TRBJ2-2 | NA | TRBV28 | ASRTPGGNTGELF
TRBJ2-7 | NA | TRBV6-5 | ASRKRYEQY
TRBJ2-1 | NA | TRBV9 | ASSLWDVYNEQF
TRBJ2-6 | NA | TRBV19 | ASSIGGTGDSGANVLT
TRBJ1-1 | NA | TRBV9 | ASSLNPGTVVVEAF
TRBJ1-2 | NA | TRBV30 | AWSHQRGYGYT
TRBJ1-3 | NA | TRBV6-5 | ASSPEGAAGNTIY
TRBJ2-7 | NA | TRBV29-1 | SVDSGTGVSYEQY